Presented here are 13 T cell receptor beta chains from one specimen sequenced in a study of early T cells in non-severe SARS-CoV-2 infection. TCRdb itself ran the 5' RACE reads through MiXCR, one entry per CDR3 protein. The sample has tens of thousands of distinct CDR3 sequences; less than 5% are singletons. Input material: whole blood. All receptors come from an adult who was a healthcare worker with PCR-confirmed SARS-CoV-2 infection or an uninfected control (not recorded which).

This clonotype was seen many times. The rearrangement joins TRBV7-2 to TRBJ2-3, with TRBD2 matching over 7 bases. V was pared by 5 bases and J by 3 bases, with 11 bases of the junction left unmatched. The germline gives CDR1 SGHTA, CDR2 FQGNSA. The CDR3 sequence is 16 residues long. DNA of the CDR3: TGTGCCAGCAGCACAGGCGCGGGAGTAAATACAGATACGCAGTATTTT. It is translated as CASSTGAGVNTDTQYF.

This clonotype was counted ten times or more. The chain employs TRBV7-6 and TRBJ2-1, with 9 positions matching TRBD2. This CDR3 has 18 residues. J lost 3 bases, V lost 5 bases, and 14 bases had no gene match. Germline CDR1 and CDR2: SGHVS and FNYEAQ. The CDR3 nucleotides are TGTGCCAGCAGCCCCGGTTTGGGGCTAGCGGGATTCTACAATGAGCAGTTCTTC. This codes for CASSPGLGLAGFYNEQFF.

The chain combines TRBV30 with TRBJ2-4, with D maybe TRBD2 (5 bases). This CDR3 spans 17 amino acids. The germline V gene encodes CDR1 GTSNPN and CDR2 SVGIG (reference sequence). Trimming took off 1 base at V and 7 bases at J, with 23 bases between the two ends. CDR3 in DNA: TGTGCCTGGAGTGCCCCACAACTAGGTATTGTTCGGAACATTCAGTACTTC. Amino acid sequence: CAWSAPQLGIVRNIQYF.

The gene calls are TRBV18 and TRBJ2-7; D is possibly TRBD1 (5 bases). Trimming shortened V by 2 bases and J by 3 bases, and 8 bases separated the two germline ends. The CDR3 sequence is 13 residues long. Germline CDR1 KGHSH, CDR2 LQKENI. CDR3 sequence: CASSPGASYEQYF. CDR3 nucleotides: TGTGCCAGCTCACCAGGGGCCAGCTACGAGCAGTACTTC.

The V gene is TRBV20-1, the J gene TRBJ2-7; tentatively, D is TRBD1 (5 bases). V lost 2 bases to trimming and J lost 1 base, with 6 bases between them. CDR1 DFQATT and CDR2 SNEGSKA come from the germline V gene (reference sequence). CDR3 size: 12 residues. CDR3 sequence (DNA): TGCAGTGCTAGACAGGGATCCTACGAGCAGTACTTC. Its protein is CSARQGSYEQYF.

This clonotype occurred many times. The chain carries TRBV10-3 and TRBJ2-1; TRBD2 aligns across 11 bases. There are 14 residues in the CDR3. V was pared by 3 bases and J by 10 bases, with 5 bases of the junction left unmatched. Germline values: CDR1 ENHRY, CDR2 SYGVKD. CDR3 nucleotides: TGTGCCATCAGTGAACTAGCGGGAGCTATCGAGCAGTTCTTC. Encoded protein: CAISELAGAIEQFF.

This clonotype was counted at least ten times. The chain uses TRBV10-1 and TRBJ1-1; TRBD1 might be the D (5 bases). Germline CDR1 reads WNHNN; CDR2 reads SYGVQD (reference sequence). The CDR3 totals 15 residues. The chain's CDR3 is CLVGGMGSQNTEAFF. The CDR3 region has the DNA TGCCTTGTCGGGGGAATGGGATCTCAAAACACTGAAGCTTTCTTT.

This clonotype was recorded at least ten times. This chain links TRBV6-6 with TRBJ2-7; D tentatively reads TRBD1 or TRBD2 (8 bases each). V lost 0 bases, J lost 6 bases, and 15 bases lay in between. This CDR3 is built from 15 residues. The germline CDR1 and CDR2 sequences are MNHNY and SVGAGI (reference sequence). The CDR3 sequence: CASSYSTSGQGEQYV. As DNA, the CDR3 is TGTGCCAGCAGTTACTCAACTAGCGGACAGGGCGAGCAGTACGTC.

The genes are TRBV19 and TRBJ2-1; 8 nucleotides line up with TRBD2. Germline CDR1 and CDR2: LNHDA and SQIVND (reference sequence). The CDR3 is 15 residues long. The junction had 13 bases not matched to a gene; V was cut back by 7 bases and J by 8 bases. CDR3 protein: CASNPGEAGADEQFF. The CDR3 DNA is TGTGCCAGTAACCCCGGCGAAGCGGGAGCCGATGAGCAGTTCTTC.

J is TRBJ2-2 and V is TRBV6-5; no clear D. V gave up 6 bases and J gave up 1 base, with 15 bases separating them. Germline V gene lookup returns CDR1 MNHEY and CDR2 SVGAGI. CDR3 length: 16 amino acids. CDR3 residues: CASRPPGQQNTGELFF. The CDR3, as DNA: TGTGCCAGCAGACCCCCCGGTCAGCAGAACACCGGGGAGCTGTTTTTT.

In this sample, this clonotype turned up many times. The chain couples TRBV5-5 to TRBJ1-5; D is unclear. Germline CDR1 reads SGHKS; CDR2 reads YYEKEE (reference sequence). V shed 1 base and J shed 5 bases, with 7 bases lying between them. This CDR3 spans 13 amino acids. The CDR3 loop is CASSLLWDQPQHF. Written as DNA, the CDR3 is TGTGCCAGCAGCTTGCTGTGGGATCAGCCCCAGCATTTT.

This clonotype was picked up many times. The rearrangement links TRBV24-1 to TRBJ2-1, with D unresolved. V dropped 8 bases and J dropped 4 bases, with 8 bases sitting between them. CDR1 is KGHDR and CDR2 is SFDVKD in the germline V gene. This CDR3 has 12 amino acids. This chain's CDR3 is CATIETYNEQFF. The CDR3 DNA is TGTGCCACCATTGAGACTTACAATGAGCAGTTCTTC.

This clonotype was found many times. The chain couples TRBV29-1 to TRBJ1-2; a possible D gene is TRBD1 (5 bases). This CDR3 is 11 amino acids long. CDR1 is SQVTM and CDR2 is ANQGSEA in the germline V gene. V was shortened by 4 bases and J by 5 bases, with 8 bases between the two germline ends. CDR3 in DNA: TGCAGCGTTGTGACAGCGTATGGCTACACCTTC. Translating it yields CSVVTAYGYTF.